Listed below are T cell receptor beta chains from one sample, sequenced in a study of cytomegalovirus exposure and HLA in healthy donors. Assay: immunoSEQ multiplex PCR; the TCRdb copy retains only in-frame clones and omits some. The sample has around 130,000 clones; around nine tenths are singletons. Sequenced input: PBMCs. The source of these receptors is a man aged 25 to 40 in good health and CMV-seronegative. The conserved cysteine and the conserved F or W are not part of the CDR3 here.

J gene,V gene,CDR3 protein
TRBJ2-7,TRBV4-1,ASSQGPRVEYYEQY
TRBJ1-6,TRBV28,ASKRGQGNSPLH
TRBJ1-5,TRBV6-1,ASEADTGIYQPQH
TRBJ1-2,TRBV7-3,ASSLTPGESGYT
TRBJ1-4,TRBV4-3,ASSQGTGGTEKLF
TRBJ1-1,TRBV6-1,ASTLRRGDTEAF
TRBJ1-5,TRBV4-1,ASSQDWIRGQGEVAQH
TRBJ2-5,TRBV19,ASSQTHQETQY
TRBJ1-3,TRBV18,ASSPPVAGTGNTIY
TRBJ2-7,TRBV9,ASSVGGSYEQY
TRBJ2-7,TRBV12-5,ASAPYESYEQY
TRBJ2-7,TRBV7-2,ASSWGGLAGIYEQY
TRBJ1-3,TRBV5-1,ASSLAEYSGNTIY
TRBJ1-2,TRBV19,ASSTTGTVPYT
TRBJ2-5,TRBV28,ASSYTGGPQETQY
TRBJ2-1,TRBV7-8,ASSPLLAGGIGSYNEQF
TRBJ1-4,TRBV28,ASIKTGETNEKLF
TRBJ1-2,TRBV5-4,ASSSTSNYGYT
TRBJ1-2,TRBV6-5,ASRNHREGHGYT
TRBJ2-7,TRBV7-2,ASAAGGSYEQY
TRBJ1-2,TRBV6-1,ASRGQDGGYT
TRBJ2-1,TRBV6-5,ASSFGVSYNEQF
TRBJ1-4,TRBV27,ASSWDRQGEKLF
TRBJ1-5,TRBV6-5,ASSYSGAGQQPQH
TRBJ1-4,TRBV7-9,ASSTTATNEKLF
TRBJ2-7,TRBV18,ASSPLDSSSYEQY
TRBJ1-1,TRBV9,ASSVDRAGAEAF
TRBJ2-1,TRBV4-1,ASSPIASSYNEQF
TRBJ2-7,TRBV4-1,ASSQAGDPGRQY
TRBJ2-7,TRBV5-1,ASSLAVSYEQY
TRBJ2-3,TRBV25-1,ASSVLAGGSTDTQY
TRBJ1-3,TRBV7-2,ASSLPGAGNTIY
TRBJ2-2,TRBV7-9,ASRQTLDTGELF
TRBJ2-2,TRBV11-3,ASSLSGVNTGELF
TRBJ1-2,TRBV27,ASSLTGAYGYT